This T cell receptor (beta chain) was captured in a study of T cells after yellow fever vaccination. Study-level findings and limits: Most primary-vaccination clones reappeared after the booster (approximately 96% CD4, 88% CD8). Researchers report a weaker secondary response that nonetheless peaked faster, day 5 versus 15.

CDR1 is SGHDN, CDR2 FVKESK, per germline. V lost 4 bases to trimming and J lost 3 bases, with 13 bases between them. This CDR3 comprises 14 residues. This clonotype was seen only a few times. Its antigen is currently unknown. For TCR, cDNA came from 5'RACE template switching, which added a universal primer site and UMIs. MiXCR, applied by TCRdb to the 5' RACE reads, yields one record per CDR3 protein. The data show around 500,000 distinct CDR3 sequences, 21% seen once. The receptor's source is a man younger than 35 who received the YFV17D yellow fever vaccine. The V and J genes are TRBV14 and TRBJ2-7; D ambiguous. The input for sequencing was PBMCs, taken about 20 days after the first yellow fever vaccination. The CDR3 nucleotides are TGTGCCAGCAGCCCGACACCTTTTTTCTACGAGCAGTACGTC. Translating gives CASSPTPFFYEQYV.